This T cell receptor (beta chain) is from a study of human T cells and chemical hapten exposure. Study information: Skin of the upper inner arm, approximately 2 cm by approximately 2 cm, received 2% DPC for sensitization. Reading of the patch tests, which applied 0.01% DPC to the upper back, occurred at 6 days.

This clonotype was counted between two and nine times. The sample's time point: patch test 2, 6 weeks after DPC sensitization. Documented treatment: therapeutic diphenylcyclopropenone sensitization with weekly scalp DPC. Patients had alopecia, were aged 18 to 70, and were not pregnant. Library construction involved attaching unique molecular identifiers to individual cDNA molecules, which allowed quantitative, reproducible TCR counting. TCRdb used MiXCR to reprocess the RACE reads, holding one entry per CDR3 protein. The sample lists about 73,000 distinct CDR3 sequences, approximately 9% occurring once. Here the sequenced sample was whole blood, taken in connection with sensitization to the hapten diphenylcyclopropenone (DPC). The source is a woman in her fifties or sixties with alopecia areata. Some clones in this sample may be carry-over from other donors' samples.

The CDR3 DNA reads TGTGCCAGCAGCTTAGGTACAAGGCCTAGCTCCTACGAGCAGTACTTC. Protein product: CASSLGTRPSSYEQYF. The chain is built from TRBV5-5 and TRBJ2-7; D unresolved. V dropped 2 bases and J dropped 0 bases, with 15 bases sitting between them. CDR3 size: 16 residues. Germline CDR1 SGHKS, CDR2 YYEKEE (reference sequence). Looking up the rest from reference TRBV5-5 and TRBJ2-7 gives the full variable domain: DAGVTQSPTHLIKTRGQQVTLRCSPISGHKSVSWYQQVLGQGPQFIFQYYEKEERGRGNFPDRFSARQFPNYSSELNVNALLLGDSALYLCASSLGTRPSSYEQYFGPGTRLTVT.